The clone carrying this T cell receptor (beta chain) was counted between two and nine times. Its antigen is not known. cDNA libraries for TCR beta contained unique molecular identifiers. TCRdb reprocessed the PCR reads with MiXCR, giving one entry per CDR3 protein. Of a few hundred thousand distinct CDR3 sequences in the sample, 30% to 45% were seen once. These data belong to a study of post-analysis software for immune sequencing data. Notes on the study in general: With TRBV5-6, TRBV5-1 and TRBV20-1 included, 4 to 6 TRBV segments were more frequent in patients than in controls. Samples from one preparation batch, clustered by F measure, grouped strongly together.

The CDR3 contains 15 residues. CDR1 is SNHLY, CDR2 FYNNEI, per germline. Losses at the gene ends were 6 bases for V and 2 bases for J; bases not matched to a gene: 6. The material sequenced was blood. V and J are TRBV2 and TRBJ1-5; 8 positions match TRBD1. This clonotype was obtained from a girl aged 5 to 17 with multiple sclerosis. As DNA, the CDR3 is TGTGCCAGCAGGTTCGACAGGGGAGGCAATCAGCCCCAGCATTTT. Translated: CASRFDRGGNQPQHF.